A single sample is the source of the 19 T cell receptor beta chains below, sequenced in a study of blood T cells in healthy people across ages. The use of a sample-barcoded 5' primer and a J-beta primer mix characterized a second PCR of about 7 to 12 cycles. TCRdb reprocessed the 5' RACE reads via MiXCR and lists one record per CDR3 protein. This repertoire shows roughly 2 million distinct CDR3 sequences, around 48% found once; its top ten account for over 2%. Material: blood. The origin of the receptors is a woman aged 40 to 50 in good health.

This clonotype was picked up many times. The chain recombines TRBV6-2 or TRBV6-3 with TRBJ2-1; 8 bases align to TRBD2. CDR1 is MNHEY, CDR2 SVGEGT, per germline. CDR3 length: 14 residues. Losses at the gene ends were 4 bases for V and 2 bases for J; bases not matched to a gene: 1. CDR3 nucleotides: TGTGCCAGCAGTTCGGGGGGGCCCTACAATGAGCAGTTCTTC. As protein: CASSSGGPYNEQFF.

The chain couples TRBV6-5 to TRBJ2-7; D may be TRBD1 (6 bases). CDR3 size: 15 residues. The V end was cut by 6 bases, the J end by 2 bases, with 17 bases between. Germline CDR1 reads MNHEY; CDR2 reads SVGAGI. The CDR3 loop reads CASREGQSPAYEQYF. The CDR3 DNA reads as TGTGCCAGCAGGGAAGGACAGTCCCCCGCCTACGAGCAGTACTTC.

The rearrangement joins TRBV4-3 to TRBJ2-1; D might be TRBD1 (6 bases). Germline V gene data show CDR1 as LGHNA and CDR2 as YSLEER. Between the trimmed V and J ends, which lost 4 bases and 9 bases, there was a span of 16 bases. The CDR3 is 14 residues long. The CDR3 sequence: CASSPHVQGTEQFF. The CDR3 nucleotides are TGCGCCAGCAGCCCCCACGTACAGGGAACTGAGCAGTTCTTC.

A single count supports this clonotype. J is TRBJ1-2 and V is TRBV29-1; D is perhaps TRBD1 (6 bases). This CDR3 spans 14 amino acids. Germline values: CDR1 SQVTM, CDR2 ANQGSEA. Trimming stripped 4 bases from V and 3 bases from J, with 15 bases between. CDR3 nucleotides: TGCAGCGTTGCGTCAACAGGGAGCGACTATGGCTACACCTTC. It specifies CSVASTGSDYGYTF. The full variable domain, rest sourced from reference TRBV29-1 and TRBJ1-2, is SAVISQKPSRDICQRGTSLTIQCQVDSQVTMMFWYRQQPGQSLTLIATANQGSEATYESGFVIDKFPISRPNLTFSTLTVSNMSPEDSSIYLCSVASTGSDYGYTFGSGTRLTVV.

This clonotype turned up a few times. The gene calls are TRBV7-9 and TRBJ2-7, with 9 bases aligning to TRBD2. The V segment lost 6 bases and the J segment 2 bases; nucleotides outside the gene matches: 11. This CDR3 comprises 16 residues. Germline V gene lookup returns CDR1 SEHNR and CDR2 FQNEAQ (reference sequence). The CDR3 reads CASREAGTSRPYEQYF. The DNA for the CDR3 is TGTGCCAGCAGAGAGGCCGGGACTAGCAGGCCCTACGAGCAGTACTTC.

The rearrangement links TRBV27 to TRBJ1-2; tentatively, D is TRBD1 (6 bases). The germline CDR1 and CDR2 sequences are MNHEY and SMNVEV (reference sequence). CDR3 length equals 13 residues. The V end was cut by 3 bases, the J end by 6 bases, with 11 bases between. CDR3 nucleotide sequence: TGTGCCAGCAGTTTGACAGGTCCGAATGGCTACACCTTC. Its translation is CASSLTGPNGYTF.

This clonotype has more than one count but fewer than ten. The CDR3: CSARDAPGIGGDTQYF. CDR3 bases: TGCAGTGCTAGAGATGCCCCTGGGATCGGAGGAGATACGCAGTATTTT. The chain carries TRBV20-1 and TRBJ2-3; tentatively, D is TRBD2 (5 bases). V lost 0 bases to trimming and J lost 5 bases, with 18 bases between them. The germline V gene encodes CDR1 DFQATT and CDR2 SNEGSKA (reference sequence). This CDR3 has 16 amino acids.

V usage is TRBV6-7 and J usage is TRBJ2-3; 9 bases map to TRBD2. TRBV6-7 is reported as an ORF; its role is uncertain. The CDR3 is made up of 18 amino acids. Unmatched junction bases numbered 11, after V lost 2 bases and J lost 2 bases. The CDR3 sequence: CASSYEGRGGLYTDTQYF. CDR3 coding DNA: TGTGCCAGCAGTTACGAGGGGCGGGGGGGCCTTTACACAGATACGCAGTATTTT.

This rearrangement joins TRBV28 to TRBJ2-1, with 7 bases identical to TRBD2. The CDR3 is 15 residues long. Germline lookup yields CDR1 MDHEN and CDR2 SYDVKM. V trimming: 9 bases; J trimming: 4 bases; junction bases outside the gene matches: 12. Here the CDR3 reads CASSQMASGYNEQFF. CDR3 nucleotides: TGTGCCAGTAGCCAAATGGCTAGCGGATACAATGAGCAGTTCTTC.

This chain's CDR3 is CASSPTVEAFF. The CDR3, as DNA: TGTGCCAGCAGTCCGACAGTTGAAGCTTTCTTT. The V gene is TRBV12-3 or TRBV12-4, the J gene TRBJ1-1, with D perhaps TRBD1 (5 bases). Trimming removed 5 bases at V and 7 bases at J, with 8 bases between. CDR3 length: 11 amino acids.

The CDR3 sequence: CASSAPGLAGGNLETQYF. The CDR3 coding sequence is TGTGCCAGCAGTGCACCGGGACTAGCGGGGGGGAATCTAGAGACCCAGTACTTC. The chain uses TRBV12-3 or TRBV12-4 and TRBJ2-7, with 16 positions matching TRBD2. The DNA end favors TRBJ2-5, so the J call may be wrong. This CDR3 has 18 amino acids.

The chain links TRBV24-1 to TRBJ2-1; 8 bases line up with TRBD1. V shed 5 bases, J shed 2 bases, and the junction held 4 bases outside the gene matches. CDR1 and CDR2 (germline): KGHDR, SFDVKD. CDR3 length: 15 residues. CDR3 in amino acids: CATSGLQGAYNEQFF. The CDR3 DNA sequence: TGTGCCACCAGTGGTTTACAGGGGGCCTACAATGAGCAGTTCTTC.

This clonotype was seen a handful of times. The chain employs TRBV4-3 and TRBJ2-1; 9 positions match TRBD2. Germline V gives CDR1 LGHNA, CDR2 YSLEER. Trimming took 2 bases from V and 4 from J; bases not matched to a gene: 9. The CDR3 consists of 17 residues. CDR3 nucleotide sequence: TGCGCCAGCAGCCAAACCAAAAGCGGGGGGCCATACAATGAGCAGTTCTTC. This gives the protein CASSQTKSGGPYNEQFF.

This clonotype was seen a handful of times. This rearrangement joins TRBV11-2 to TRBJ2-1; the D is unclear. Per germline, CDR1 SGHAT and CDR2 FQNNGV. The length of the CDR3 is 14 residues. V lost 8 bases and J 7 bases, leaving 18 bases between the germline ends. The CDR3 DNA is TGTGCCAGCGGGCTTCCGGGCAGGAGAAATGAGCAGTTCTTC. Residues: CASGLPGRRNEQFF.

This chain joins TRBV7-8 and TRBJ2-7; 7 bases are a match to TRBD1. CDR3 length: 13 amino acids. J lost 5 bases, V lost 5 bases, and 6 bases had no gene match. Germline-derived CDR1 and CDR2 are SGHVS and FQNEAQ. Written as DNA, the CDR3 is TGTGCCAGCAGCGCCGACAGGGTACACGAGCAGTACTTC. This sequence encodes CASSADRVHEQYF.

To note about this clonotype: A much bigger clone sits one base away, suggesting this may be a read error. V is TRBV4-2 and J is TRBJ1-1; D possibly corresponds to TRBD1 (5 bases). CDR3 length: 11 residues. The germline V gene has CDR1 LGHNA and CDR2 YNFKEQ. V was cut by 10 bases and J by 10 bases, with 16 bases left in between. CDR3 nucleotide sequence: TGTGCCACCAGAGGCAGGGTAGGAGCTTTCTTT. This encodes CATRGRVGAFF.

V gene TRBV7-9 combines with J gene TRBJ2-7; D possibly corresponds to TRBD1 (6 bases). Gene TRBJ2-5 matches the end of the DNA better, so the J call may be wrong. In germline, CDR1 is SEHNR, CDR2 FQNEAQ (reference sequence). This CDR3 contains 13 residues. This CDR3 is CASSRGQMETQYF. The DNA of the CDR3 is TGTGCCAGCAGCCGCGGACAGATGGAGACCCAGTACTTC.

In this sample, this clonotype turned up a few times. V gene TRBV15 combines with J gene TRBJ2-5; D not certain. Germline lookup yields CDR1 LNHNV and CDR2 YYDKDF (reference sequence). The CDR3 totals 12 residues. Trimming removed 2 bases from V and 3 bases from J, with 4 bases in between. The CDR3 loop is CATSRQEETQYF. CDR3 nucleotides: TGTGCCACCAGCAGACAAGAAGAGACCCAGTACTTC.

The CDR3 loop is CASSLGRGGRNSPLHF. The CDR3 nucleotides read TGCGCCAGCAGCTTGGGTCGTGGGGGTCGCAATTCACCCCTCCACTTT. The chain uses TRBV5-1 and TRBJ1-6; D perhaps matches TRBD1 (5 bases). Germline V gene data show CDR1 as SGHRS and CDR2 as YFSETQ. The V end was cut by 0 bases, the J end by 7 bases, with 14 bases between. CDR3 length: 16 amino acids.